This TCR beta chain was captured in a study of response to subunit inactivated influenza vaccine. This clonotype was seen at least ten times. The antigen is not known. Via MiXCR, TCRdb re-called the RT-PCR reads, giving one row per CDR3 protein. Of fewer than 600,000 distinct CDR3 sequences listed, about 7.2% were seen once; the top ten hold 13%. The germline V gene has CDR1 KGHDR and CDR2 SFDVKD. The CDR3 contains 17 residues. After removal of 3 bases from V and 7 bases from J, the junction contained 13 bases not matched to a gene. Overall study results and limits: The authors suggested that every seasonal influenza vaccination recruits few new T cells.

V usage is TRBV24-1 and J usage is TRBJ2-1; the match to TRBD1 covers 8 bases. The source is a man in his fifties or sixties who received an inactivated influenza vaccine. The sequences come from PBMCs from blood, collected less than 30 months after vaccination. In DNA form, the CDR3 reads TGTGCCACCAGTGATAGGACAGGGAAGCCCGGTGGGAATGAGCAGTTCTTC. Translating it yields CATSDRTGKPGGNEQFF.